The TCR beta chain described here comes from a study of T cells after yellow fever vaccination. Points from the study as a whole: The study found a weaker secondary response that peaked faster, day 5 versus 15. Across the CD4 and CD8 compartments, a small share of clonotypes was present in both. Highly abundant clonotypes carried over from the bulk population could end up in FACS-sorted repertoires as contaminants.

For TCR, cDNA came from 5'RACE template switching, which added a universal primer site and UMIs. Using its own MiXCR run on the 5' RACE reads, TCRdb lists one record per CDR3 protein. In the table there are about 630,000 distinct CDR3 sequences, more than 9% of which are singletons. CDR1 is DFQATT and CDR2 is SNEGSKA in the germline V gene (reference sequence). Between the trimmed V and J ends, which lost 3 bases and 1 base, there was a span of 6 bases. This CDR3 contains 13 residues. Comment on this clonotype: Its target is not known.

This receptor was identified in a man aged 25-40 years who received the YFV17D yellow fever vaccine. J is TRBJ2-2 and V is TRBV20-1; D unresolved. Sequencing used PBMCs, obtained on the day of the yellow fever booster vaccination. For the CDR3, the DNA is TGCAGTGCTAGGATTGGGAACACCGGGGAGCTGTTTTTT. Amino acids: CSARIGNTGELFF.